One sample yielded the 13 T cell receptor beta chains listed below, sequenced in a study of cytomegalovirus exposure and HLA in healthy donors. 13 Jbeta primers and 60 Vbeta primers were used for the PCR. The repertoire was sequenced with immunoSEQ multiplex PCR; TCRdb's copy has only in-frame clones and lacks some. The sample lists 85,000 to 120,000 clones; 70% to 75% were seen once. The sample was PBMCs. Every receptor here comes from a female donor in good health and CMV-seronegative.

The CDR3 protein is CASSPDWGQKSGELFF. In nucleotides, the CDR3 is TGCGCCAGCAGCCCAGATTGGGGACAGAAATCCGGGGAGCTGTTTTTT. The V gene is TRBV4-1, the J gene TRBJ2-2, with 7 bases lining up with TRBD1. This CDR3 contains 16 residues. The V gene's germline CDR1 is MGHRA and CDR2 YSYEKL. The junction had 11 bases not matched to a gene; V was cut back by 4 bases and J by 6 bases.

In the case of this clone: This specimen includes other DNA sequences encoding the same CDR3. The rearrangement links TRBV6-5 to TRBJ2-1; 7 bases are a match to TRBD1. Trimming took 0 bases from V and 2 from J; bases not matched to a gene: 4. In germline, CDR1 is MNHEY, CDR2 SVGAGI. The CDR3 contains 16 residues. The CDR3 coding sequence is TGTGCCAGCAGTTACTCGAACAGGGGACCCTACAATGAGCAGTTCTTC. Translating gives CASSYSNRGPYNEQFF.

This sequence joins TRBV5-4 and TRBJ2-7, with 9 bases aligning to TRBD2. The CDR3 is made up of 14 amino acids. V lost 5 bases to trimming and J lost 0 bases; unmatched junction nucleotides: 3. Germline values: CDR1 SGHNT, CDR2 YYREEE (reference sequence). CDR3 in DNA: TGTGCCAGCAGTCGTAGCGGGAGCTCCTACGAGCAGTACTTC. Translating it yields CASSRSGSSYEQYF.

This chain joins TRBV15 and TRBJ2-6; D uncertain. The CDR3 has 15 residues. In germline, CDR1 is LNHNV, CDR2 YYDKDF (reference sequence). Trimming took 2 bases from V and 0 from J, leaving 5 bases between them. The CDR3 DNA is TGTGCCACCAGCAGAAGTAGCTCTGGGGCCAACGTCCTGACTTTC. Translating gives CATSRSSSGANVLTF.

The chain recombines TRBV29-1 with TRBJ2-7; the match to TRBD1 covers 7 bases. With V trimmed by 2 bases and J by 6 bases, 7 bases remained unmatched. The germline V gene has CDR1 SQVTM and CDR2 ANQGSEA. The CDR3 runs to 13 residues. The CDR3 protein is CSVEPLSGGEQYF. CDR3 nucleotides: TGCAGCGTTGAACCCCTCTCAGGGGGCGAGCAGTACTTC.

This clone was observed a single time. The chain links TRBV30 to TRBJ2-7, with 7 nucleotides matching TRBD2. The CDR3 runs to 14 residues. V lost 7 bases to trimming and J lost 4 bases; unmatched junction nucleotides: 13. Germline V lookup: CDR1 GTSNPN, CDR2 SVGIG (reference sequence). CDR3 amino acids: CALRIASGAYEQYF. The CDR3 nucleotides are TGTGCCTTACGGATCGCTAGCGGAGCTTACGAGCAGTACTTC.

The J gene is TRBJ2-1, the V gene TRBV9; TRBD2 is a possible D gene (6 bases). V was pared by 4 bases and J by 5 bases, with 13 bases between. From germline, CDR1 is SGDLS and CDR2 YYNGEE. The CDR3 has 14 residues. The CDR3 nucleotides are TGTGCCAGCAGCTTACCCTCTAGCGACAATGAGCAGTTCTTC. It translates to CASSLPSSDNEQFF.

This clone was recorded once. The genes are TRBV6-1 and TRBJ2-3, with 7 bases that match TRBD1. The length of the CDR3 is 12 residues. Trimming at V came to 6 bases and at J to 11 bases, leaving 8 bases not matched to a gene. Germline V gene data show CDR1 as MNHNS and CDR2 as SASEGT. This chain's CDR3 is CASRYHRDRQYF. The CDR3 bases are TGTGCCAGCAGGTACCACCGGGACAGGCAGTATTTT.

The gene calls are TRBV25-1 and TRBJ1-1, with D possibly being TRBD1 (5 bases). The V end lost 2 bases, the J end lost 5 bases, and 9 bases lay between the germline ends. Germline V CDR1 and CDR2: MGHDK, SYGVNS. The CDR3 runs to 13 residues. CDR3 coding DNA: TGTGCCAGCAGTGAACAGGGCAGAACTGAAGCTTTCTTT. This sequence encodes CASSEQGRTEAFF.

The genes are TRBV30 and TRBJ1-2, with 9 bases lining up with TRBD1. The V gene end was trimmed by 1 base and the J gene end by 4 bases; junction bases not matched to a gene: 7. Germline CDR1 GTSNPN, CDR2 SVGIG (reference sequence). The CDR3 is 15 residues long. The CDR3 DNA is TGTGCCTGGAGTGGATTGGGACAGGGATCCTATGGCTACACCTTC. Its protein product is CAWSGLGQGSYGYTF.

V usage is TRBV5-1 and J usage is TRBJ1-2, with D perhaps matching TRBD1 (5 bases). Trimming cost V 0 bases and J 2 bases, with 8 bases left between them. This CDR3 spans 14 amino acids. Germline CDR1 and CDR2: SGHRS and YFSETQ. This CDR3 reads CASSLGQKNYGYTF. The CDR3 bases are TGCGCCAGCAGCTTGGGACAGAAAAACTATGGCTACACCTTC.

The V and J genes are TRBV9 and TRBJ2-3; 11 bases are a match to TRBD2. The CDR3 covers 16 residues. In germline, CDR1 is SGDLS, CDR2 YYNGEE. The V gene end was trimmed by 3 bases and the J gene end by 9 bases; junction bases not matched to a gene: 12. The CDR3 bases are TGTGCCAGCAGCGAGGCACTAGCGGGAGCAAGGAGGACGCAGTATTTT. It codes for CASSEALAGARRTQYF.

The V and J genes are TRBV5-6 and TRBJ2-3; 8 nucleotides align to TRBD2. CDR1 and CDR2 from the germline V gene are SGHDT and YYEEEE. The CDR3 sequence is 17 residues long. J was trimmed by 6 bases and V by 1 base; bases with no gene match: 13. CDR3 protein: CASSLYPPGGIRDTQYF. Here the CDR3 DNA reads TGTGCCAGCAGCTTGTATCCCCCGGGAGGGATTCGGGATACGCAGTATTTT. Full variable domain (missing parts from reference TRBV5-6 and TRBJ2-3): DAGVTQSPTHLIKTRGQQVTLRCSPKSGHDTVSWYQQALGQGPQFIFQYYEEEERQRGNFPDRFSGHQFPNYSSELNVNALLLGDSALYLCASSLYPPGGIRDTQYFGPGTRLTVL.